Shown below are 2 T cell receptor beta chains from a single sample sequenced in a study of T cell responses to AZD1222 COVID-19 vaccine. Profiled with immunoSEQ multiplex PCR; TCRdb holds only in-frame clones, not every one. Among about 160,000 clones listed, around 90% were seen once. The sample in question was peripheral blood, obtained on day 0 of MenACWY control vaccination. The receptors here all came from an adult in good health.

The chain employs TRBV7-9 and TRBJ2-7, with a tentative D call TRBD2 (6 bases). V was clipped by 0 bases and J by 6 bases, with 18 bases between them. This CDR3 contains 16 residues. Germline-derived CDR1 and CDR2 are SEHNR and FQNEAQ (reference sequence). CDR3 nucleotides: TGTGCCAGCAGCTTAGCAGTATCGACTAGTCAACGCGAGCAGTACTTC. Its translation is CASSLAVSTSQREQYF.

V gene TRBV19 combines with J gene TRBJ1-2; TRBD1 aligns across 7 bases. The ends lost 7 bases at V and 5 bases at J; junction bases unmatched: 7. The CDR3 is 13 residues long. Germline V CDR1 and CDR2: LNHDA, SQIVND (reference sequence). CDR3 sequence (DNA): TGTGCCAGTACCAGGGGGTTTGGGTATGGCTACACCTTC. This translates into CASTRGFGYGYTF. Using reference TRBV19 and TRBJ1-2 for the parts outside the CDR3, the full variable domain is DGGITQSPKYLFRKEGQNVTLSCEQNLNHDAMYWYRQDPGQGLRLIYYSQIVNDFQKGDIAEGYSVSREKKESFPLTVTSAQKNPTAFYLCASTRGFGYGYTFGSGTRLTVV.